The sequence of this T cell receptor (beta chain) was determined in a study of T-cell reconstitution after alpha-beta-depleted transplantation in children. Study-wide points: Recipient T cells and thymic progenitors that survived gave rise to the high TCRbeta diversity observed at day 60 in some patients. As was reported, about two months after transplant, alpha-beta T cells came from several hundred expanded graft clones. A year post-transplant, T-cell counts and diversity derived mostly from newly produced T cells.

Looked up from germline, CDR1 is SGHVS and CDR2 is FQNEAQ. The CDR3 totals 14 residues. V was cut by 5 bases and J by 7 bases, with 12 bases left in between. A TCRbeta library incorporating unique molecular identifiers was prepared. TCRdb re-analysed the PCR reads in MiXCR, keeping a single row per CDR3 protein. The sample contains hundreds of thousands of distinct CDR3 sequences, 13% of which appear only once. This clonotype was detected only a few times. What it recognizes is unknown. The origin of this receptor is a girl aged 2-10 years with congenital amegakaryocytic thrombocytopenia, due to receive a stem cell transplant. The chain recombines TRBV7-8 with TRBJ1-6; D may be TRBD1 (5 bases). The sequenced sample was PBMCs, obtained before TCRalphabeta/CD19-depleted stem cell transplant. The chain's CDR3 is CASSRGTANSPLHF. CDR3 nucleotides: TGTGCCAGCAGCAGAGGGACCGCCAATTCACCCCTCCACTTT.